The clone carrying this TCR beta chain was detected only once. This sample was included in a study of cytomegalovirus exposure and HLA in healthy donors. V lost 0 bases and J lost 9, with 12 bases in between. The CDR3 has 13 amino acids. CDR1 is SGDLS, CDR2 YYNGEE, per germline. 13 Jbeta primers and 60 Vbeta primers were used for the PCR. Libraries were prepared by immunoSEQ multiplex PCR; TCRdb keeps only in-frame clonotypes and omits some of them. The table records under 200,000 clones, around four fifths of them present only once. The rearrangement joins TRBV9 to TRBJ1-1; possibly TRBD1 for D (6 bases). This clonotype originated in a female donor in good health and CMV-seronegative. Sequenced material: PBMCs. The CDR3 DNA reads TGTGCCAGCAGCGTAGAGACAGGTCTCCAAGCTTTCTTT. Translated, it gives CASSVETGLQAFF.